This TCR beta chain was sequenced during a study of long-term antiretroviral therapy in people with HIV. Trimming cost V 11 bases and J 7 bases, with 15 bases left between them. This CDR3 is built from 11 residues. The germline CDR1 and CDR2 sequences are SEHNR and FQNEAQ (reference sequence). This clone turned up a few times. Survey level was the resolution at which the v3.0 immunoSEQ assay ran. Sequencing used immunoSEQ multiplex PCR; TCRdb keeps in-frame clones, though not all of them. The sample contains 15,000 to 20,000 clones, 78% of which appear only once. This receptor was obtained from a woman in her 50s with HIV. This sequence joins TRBV7-9 and TRBJ2-7; D is possibly TRBD1 (6 bases). Sample: unsorted PBMCs, taken 0.3 years after starting antiretroviral therapy. CDR3 sequence: CAGEERGEQYF. CDR3 DNA: TGTGCCGGAGAGGAAAGGGGGGAGCAGTACTTC.